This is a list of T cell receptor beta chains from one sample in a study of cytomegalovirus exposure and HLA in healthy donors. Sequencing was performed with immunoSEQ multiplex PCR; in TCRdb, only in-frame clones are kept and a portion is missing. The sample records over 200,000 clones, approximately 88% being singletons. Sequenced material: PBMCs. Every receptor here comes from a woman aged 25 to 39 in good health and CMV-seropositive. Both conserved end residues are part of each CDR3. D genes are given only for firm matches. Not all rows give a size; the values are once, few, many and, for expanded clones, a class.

cdr3_nt: TGCGCCAGCAGCTTGAGTAACCTTCTTGTGGGACAGGGTTATGGCTACACCTTC
cdr3_aa: CASSLSNLLVGQGYGYTF
cdr3_length: 18
clone_size: few
j_call: TRBJ1-2
v_call: TRBV5-1
d_call: TRBD1

cdr3_nt: TGTGCCAGCAGTGAAGCTCATGGACAGGGATGGACCTACGAGCAGTACTTC
cdr3_aa: CASSEAHGQGWTYEQYF
cdr3_length: 17
clone_size: NA
j_call: TRBJ2-7
v_call: TRBV6-1
d_call: TRBD1

cdr3_nt: TGCAGCGCCCGGGACAGGGTAGGAGAGACCCAGTACTTC
cdr3_aa: CSARDRVGETQYF
cdr3_length: 13
clone_size: NA
j_call: TRBJ2-5
v_call: TRBV29-1
d_call: TRBD1

cdr3_nt: TGTGCCAGCAGTTACTCGATGCTAGCGGGAGGAGATACGCAGTATTTT
cdr3_aa: CASSYSMLAGGDTQYF
cdr3_length: 16
clone_size: NA
j_call: TRBJ2-3
v_call: TRBV6-5
d_call: TRBD2

cdr3_nt: TGCGCCAGCAGTTGGACTGGGAGAGGGGCAGATACGCAGTATTTT
cdr3_aa: CASSWTGRGADTQYF
cdr3_length: 15
clone_size: once
j_call: TRBJ2-3
v_call: TRBV5-1
d_call: NA

cdr3_nt: TGTGCCAGCAGTTACGGTGACAGCCCAGTCAGCTATGGCTACACCTTC
cdr3_aa: CASSYGDSPVSYGYTF
cdr3_length: 16
clone_size: NA
j_call: TRBJ1-2
v_call: TRBV6-6
d_call: NA

cdr3_nt: TGTGCCAGCAGTGAACCAGGGTCTGGAAACACCATATATTTT
cdr3_aa: CASSEPGSGNTIYF
cdr3_length: 14
clone_size: few
j_call: TRBJ1-3
v_call: TRBV2
d_call: NA

cdr3_nt: TGTGCCAGCAGCTTAGATGGTACTGAAGCTTTCTTT
cdr3_aa: CASSLDGTEAFF
cdr3_length: 12
clone_size: NA
j_call: TRBJ1-1
v_call: TRBV11-2
d_call: NA

cdr3_nt: TGTGCCAGTAGTATTGGGGGTGAAGCTTTCTTT
cdr3_aa: CASSIGGEAFF
cdr3_length: 11
clone_size: NA
j_call: TRBJ1-1
v_call: TRBV19
d_call: NA

cdr3_nt: TGTGCCAGCAGCTCCGGGACTAGTAACGAGCAGTACTTC
cdr3_aa: CASSSGTSNEQYF
cdr3_length: 13
clone_size: NA
j_call: TRBJ2-7
v_call: TRBV7-8
d_call: TRBD2

cdr3_nt: TGTGCCAGCAGCTACCCTGACGGGGACACTGAAGCTTTCTTT
cdr3_aa: CASSYPDGDTEAFF
cdr3_length: 14
clone_size: NA
j_call: TRBJ1-1
v_call: TRBV7-9
d_call: NA

cdr3_nt: TGTGCCAGCACCTTACGGGGACTCCTCCAAGAGACCCAGTACTTC
cdr3_aa: CASTLRGLLQETQYF
cdr3_length: 15
clone_size: NA
j_call: TRBJ2-5
v_call: TRBV21-1
d_call: NA

cdr3_nt: TGTGCCAGCAGCGCCGCCGTAGGGACAGATTTAAACATTCAGTACTTC
cdr3_aa: CASSAAVGTDLNIQYF
cdr3_length: 16
clone_size: NA
j_call: TRBJ2-4
v_call: TRBV9
d_call: TRBD1

cdr3_nt: TGTGCCTGGAGTCAACAGGGTAGGCATGGCTACACCTTC
cdr3_aa: CAWSQQGRHGYTF
cdr3_length: 13
clone_size: NA
j_call: TRBJ1-2
v_call: TRBV30
d_call: NA

cdr3_nt: TGTGCCAGCAGCCCTAGAGCTCACCAGGGCTGGGAAGAGACCCAGTACTTC
cdr3_aa: CASSPRAHQGWEETQYF
cdr3_length: 17
clone_size: NA
j_call: TRBJ2-5
v_call: TRBV13
d_call: NA

cdr3_nt: TGTGCCAGCAGTGACACCGCGGGAGGTTCGACAGATACGCAGTATTTT
cdr3_aa: CASSDTAGGSTDTQYF
cdr3_length: 16
clone_size: NA
j_call: TRBJ2-3
v_call: TRBV6-4
d_call: TRBD2

cdr3_nt: TGTGCCAGCAGCCAAGCGAGACTAGCGGGAGACGAGCAGTTCTTC
cdr3_aa: CASSQARLAGDEQFF
cdr3_length: 15
clone_size: NA
j_call: TRBJ2-1
v_call: TRBV14
d_call: TRBD2